A selection of T cell receptor beta chains follows, all from one sample in a study of cytomegalovirus exposure and HLA in healthy donors. Sequenced by immunoSEQ multiplex PCR; TCRdb stores in-frame clones only, minus some. The table records about 240,000 clones, more than 75% of them present only once. The sample was PBMCs. These receptors all stem from a woman in her 30s in good health and CMV-seropositive. Both conserved end residues are part of each CDR3. The D gene is left open where the match is weak. Where a row states a size, it is once, few, many or the class of an expanded clone; other rows omit it.

D | size | J | V | CDR3 | DNA
TRBD2 | NA | TRBJ2-2 | TRBV29-1 | CSVGGTSLGELFF | TGCAGCGTTGGTGGGACTAGCCTCGGGGAGCTGTTTTTT
TRBD1 | NA | TRBJ2-7 | TRBV5-6 | CASSLVNRGPYEQYF | TGTGCCAGCAGCTTAGTAAACAGGGGGCCCTACGAGCAGTACTTC
TRBD1 | NA | TRBJ1-2 | TRBV27 | CASSFTSGTGGRGYTF | TGTGCCAGCAGTTTTACCTCCGGGACAGGAGGACGGGGCTACACCTTC
NA | many | TRBJ1-4 | TRBV7-2 | CASSPQATLGEKLFF | TGTGCCAGCAGTCCTCAGGCGACACTTGGGGAAAAACTGTTTTTT
NA | NA | TRBJ1-5 | TRBV7-8 | CASSLIRGTGGNQPQHF | TGTGCCAGCAGCTTAATCCGCGGGACCGGGGGCAATCAGCCCCAGCATTTT
TRBD1 | NA | TRBJ2-3 | TRBV5-4 | CASSLADRGGDTQYF | TGTGCCAGCAGCCTCGCGGACAGGGGAGGAGATACGCAGTATTTT
TRBD2 | few | TRBJ2-7 | TRBV6-1 | CATLTSGNSYEQYF | TGTGCCACCCTAACTAGCGGAAACTCCTACGAGCAGTACTTC
NA | once | TRBJ1-1 | TRBV6-5 | CASSSLRTVMNTEAFF | TGTGCCAGCAGTTCTCTCCGGACAGTCATGAACACTGAAGCTTTCTTT
NA | NA | TRBJ2-7 | TRBV5-1 | CASSLGWQNEQYF | TGCGCCAGCAGCTTGGGATGGCAAAATGAGCAGTACTTC
NA | few | TRBJ2-1 | TRBV10-1 | CASSESELAPYNEQFF | TGCGCCAGCAGTGAGTCGGAACTAGCCCCCTACAATGAGCAGTTCTTC
TRBD1 | NA | TRBJ2-7 | TRBV6-5 | CASSYSRGREQYF | TGTGCCAGCAGTTACTCGAGGGGGCGAGAGCAGTACTTC
TRBD1 | once | TRBJ2-3 | TRBV5-5 | CASSLQGAQADTQYF | TGTGCCAGCAGCTTACAGGGGGCGCAAGCAGATACGCAGTATTTT
NA | NA | TRBJ2-2 | TRBV5-1 | CASSLVQGNTGELFF | TGCGCCAGCAGCTTGGTCCAGGGGAACACCGGGGAGCTGTTTTTT
TRBD1 | NA | TRBJ2-2 | TRBV18 | CASSTGGRTGELFF | TGTGCCAGCTCGACAGGGGGACGCACCGGGGAGCTGTTTTTT
NA | NA | TRBJ2-2 | TRBV11-3 | CASSNKNTGELFF | TGTGCCAGCAGCAACAAGAACACCGGGGAGCTGTTTTTT
NA | NA | TRBJ2-3 | TRBV29-1 | CSVSGSTDTQYF | TGCAGCGTTAGCGGGAGCACAGATACGCAGTATTTT
TRBD1 | NA | TRBJ1-4 | TRBV13 | CASSLRGGTGVEKLFF | TGTGCCAGCAGCTTGAGGGGCGGGACAGGGGTTGAAAAACTGTTTTTT
NA | NA | TRBJ2-7 | TRBV2 | CASSEEGTLHGYEQYF | TGTGCCAGCAGTGAAGAAGGGACTCTACACGGTTACGAGCAGTACTTC
NA | NA | TRBJ2-3 | TRBV28 | CASGVSLSASTDTQYF | TGTGCCAGCGGCGTTAGTTTATCAGCGAGCACAGATACGCAGTATTTT
NA | NA | TRBJ2-7 | TRBV7-8 | CASSSTVEGSYEQYF | TGTGCCAGCAGCTCGACGGTGGAGGGGTCCTACGAGCAGTACTTC
NA | NA | TRBJ1-5 | TRBV19 | CASSITDRNNQPQHF | TGTGCCAGTAGTATAACCGACAGAAACAATCAGCCCCAGCATTTT
NA | NA | TRBJ2-5 | TRBV11-2 | CASSPAGEYQETQYF | TGTGCCAGCAGCCCAGCGGGCGAGTACCAAGAGACCCAGTACTTC
TRBD1 | once | TRBJ2-1 | TRBV14 | CASSPNEGTGMDEQFF | TGTGCCAGCAGCCCGAACGAAGGGACAGGGATGGATGAGCAGTTCTTC
NA | NA | TRBJ1-5 | TRBV19 | CASIPTQGLRNQPQHF | TGTGCCAGTATTCCGACACAGGGCCTCCGCAATCAGCCCCAGCATTTT
TRBD2 | NA | TRBJ2-1 | TRBV28 | CASSARGSGVGNEQFF | TGTGCCAGCAGTGCCCGTGGCAGCGGGGTGGGCAATGAGCAGTTCTTC
NA | few | TRBJ2-5 | TRBV10-3 | CAIRAGRQETQYF | TGTGCCATCAGGGCTGGTCGTCAAGAGACCCAGTACTTC
TRBD2 | NA | TRBJ2-3 | TRBV5-6 | CASSLVAGGPSTDTQYF | TGTGCCAGCAGCTTGGTAGCGGGAGGGCCTAGCACAGATACGCAGTATTTT
NA | NA | TRBJ2-2 | TRBV7-6 | CASGLQGYGELFF | TGTGCCAGCGGCCTTCAGGGGTACGGGGAGCTGTTTTTT